The 24 T cell receptor beta chains below were found in one sample sequenced in a study of Graves' ophthalmopathy and Graves' hyperthyroidism. Amplified material comprised TCR beta CDR3 regions derived from RNA transcripts. HTBI-primed RT-PCR formed the first round, and a multiplex PCR formed the second. MiXCR, applied by TCRdb to the multiplex PCR reads, yields one record per CDR3 protein. The repertoire holds about 740,000 distinct CDR3 sequences, with roughly two fifths as singletons. Sequenced input: peripheral blood. These TCRs come from an adult man with Graves' ophthalmopathy.

In this sample, this clonotype turned up a few times. The chain employs TRBV25-1 and TRBJ2-3; D might be TRBD2 (5 bases). The germline CDR1 and CDR2 sequences are MGHDK and SYGVNS. V lost 6 bases and J 1 base, leaving 14 bases between the germline ends. The CDR3 extends over 15 amino acids. The CDR3 spells CASSRGYGRTDTQYF. DNA for the CDR3: TGTGCCAGCAGCCGAGGGTATGGCCGCACAGATACGCAGTATTTT.

The chain recombines TRBV15 with TRBJ2-5, with 9 nucleotides matching TRBD2. CDR3 length: 17 residues. Germline V gene data show CDR1 as LNHNV and CDR2 as YYDKDF (reference sequence). V dropped 4 bases and J dropped 1; count of bases not matched to a gene: 10. CDR3 DNA: TGTGCCACCAGCAACCGCGTCGGCGGGAGGGTCCAAGAGACCCAGTACTTC. This gives the protein CATSNRVGGRVQETQYF.

About this clonotype itself: The conserved final phenylalanine or tryptophan is absent from the CDR3, which likely points to a read error. CDR3 protein: CASSPEETSGNKETQYY. The CDR3 nucleotides are TGTGCCAGCAGCCCTGAGGAAACTAGCGGGAATAAAGAGACCCAGTACTAC. This sequence joins TRBV7-9 and TRBJ2-5; TRBD2 aligns across 10 bases. Germline V gene lookup returns CDR1 SEHNR and CDR2 FQNEAQ (reference sequence). V lost 5 bases, J lost 3 bases, and 12 bases stayed unmatched. The CDR3 has 17 amino acids.

With regard to this clonotype: A far larger clone is a single base away, which makes a read error likely. In this CDR3 the conserved last residue, phenylalanine or tryptophan, is missing, so a read error is likely. CDR3 in amino acids: CASSPSSYEQYL. CDR3 nucleotide sequence: TGTGCCAGCAGCCCCAGCTCCTACGAGCAGTACCTC. The chain has TRBV13 and TRBJ2-7; D remains unclear. The CDR3 spans 12 residues. V gave up 5 bases and J gave up 0 bases, with 5 bases separating them. Germline CDR1 PRHDT, CDR2 FYEKMQ (reference sequence).

V gene TRBV6-1 combines with J gene TRBJ2-5; TRBD1 matches at 9 bases. This CDR3 is 16 amino acids long. Germline-derived CDR1 and CDR2 are MNHNS and SASEGT. The trim removed 3 bases at V and 2 bases at J, leaving 7 bases unmatched. The CDR3 spells CASSESAGQGQETQYF. The CDR3 nucleotides are TGTGCCAGCAGTGAGTCTGCGGGACAGGGTCAAGAGACCCAGTACTTC.

The chain uses TRBV19 and TRBJ1-5; no definite D call. Germline CDR1 is LNHDA and CDR2 is SQIVND (reference sequence). The CDR3 runs to 14 residues. Trimming cost V 10 bases and J 0 bases, with 13 bases left between them. CDR3 sequence reads: CATHPYASNQPQHF. CDR3 bases: TGTGCCACCCACCCTTACGCTAGCAATCAGCCCCAGCATTTT.

J is TRBJ2-7 and V is TRBV2; TRBD1 is a possible D gene (6 bases). The germline V gene encodes CDR1 SNHLY and CDR2 FYNNEI. V dropped 7 bases and J dropped 3 bases, with 19 bases sitting between them. The CDR3 is made up of 15 amino acids. CDR3 in DNA: TGTGCCAGCACTAGGGACACCCTCGCAGACTACGAGCAGTACTTC. Protein sequence: CASTRDTLADYEQYF.

The chain couples TRBV2 to TRBJ1-4, with a tentative D call TRBD1 (5 bases). The germline V gene has CDR1 SNHLY and CDR2 FYNNEI. The CDR3 contains 14 residues. V shed 5 bases and J shed 4 bases, with 11 bases lying between them. CDR3 amino acids: CASSPRQINEKLFF. CDR3 DNA sequence: TGTGCCAGCAGTCCTCGACAGATTAATGAAAAACTGTTTTTT.

This clonotype was seen at least ten times. J is TRBJ1-1 and V is TRBV7-9; D is ambiguous. Trimming left V 1 base short and J 8 bases short, with 8 bases between. The CDR3 totals 12 residues. Looked up from germline, CDR1 is SEHNR and CDR2 is FQNEAQ (reference sequence). CDR3 sequence reads: CASSLEQKEAFF. As DNA, the CDR3 is TGTGCCAGCAGCTTAGAACAGAAAGAAGCTTTCTTT.

The chain carries TRBV25-1 and TRBJ2-7; D may be TRBD1 or TRBD2 (5 bases each). The CDR3 sequence is 15 residues long. Per germline, CDR1 MGHDK and CDR2 SYGVNS. V lost 5 bases and J lost 7, with 21 bases in between. For the CDR3, the DNA is TGTGCCAGCAGTAGCTTCGGGGCAGCGAGGAATGAGCAGTACTTC. Translating gives CASSSFGAARNEQYF.

In this sample, this clonotype turned up once. The gene calls are TRBV11-2 and TRBJ2-5; a weak D match, TRBD1 (6 bases). Germline CDR1 reads SGHAT; CDR2 reads FQNNGV. V gave up 5 bases and J gave up 2 bases, with 15 bases separating them. This CDR3 contains 15 residues. The CDR3 DNA is TGTGCCAGCAGCGAAGACAGGACCTTTCAAGAGACCCAGTACTTC. It codes for CASSEDRTFQETQYF.

This chain joins TRBV29-1 and TRBJ1-4; 9 bases are a match to TRBD1. J was trimmed by 8 bases and V by 5 bases; bases with no gene match: 6. The CDR3 extends over 13 amino acids. From germline, CDR1 is SQVTM and CDR2 ANQGSEA. CDR3 sequence: CSVRTGESEKLFF. The CDR3 nucleotides read TGCAGCGTTCGGACAGGGGAAAGCGAAAAACTGTTTTTT.

This clonotype was seen only a few times. This sequence joins TRBV10-3 and TRBJ2-7; tentatively, D is TRBD1 (5 bases). The germline gives CDR1 ENHRY, CDR2 SYGVKD. The CDR3 runs 15 residues. V was clipped by 10 bases and J by 5 bases, with 24 bases between them. The chain's CDR3 is CARFKGAQGTDEQYF. In nucleotides, the CDR3 is TGTGCCAGATTCAAAGGAGCCCAGGGTACCGACGAGCAGTACTTC.

In the case of this clonotype: One end of the junction is discordant with germline, which a read error may explain. The chain joins TRBV10-3 to TRBJ2-7; D possibly corresponds to TRBD2 (7 bases). The CDR3 is 13 amino acids. CDR1 is ENHRY and CDR2 is SYGVKD in the germline V gene. The CDR3 coding sequence is TGTGCGGGGGGGCTAGCGCACTCCCACGAGCAGTACTTC. Encoded protein: CAGGLAHSHEQYF.

Concerning this clonotype itself: Given the absence of the conserved phenylalanine or tryptophan at the CDR3 end, a read error is likely. The DNA is omitted, as the CDR3 cannot be located on it reliably, and the CDR3 follows TCRdb's listing. The J gene is TRBJ1-3, the V gene TRBV20-1. The CDR3 is 10 residues long, counting both termini. The V gene's germline CDR1 is DFQATT and CDR2 SNEGSKA (reference sequence). The CDR3 sequence is CSARGRFGNT.

The chain couples TRBV25-1 to TRBJ1-1, with 9 bases aligning to TRBD1. The CDR3 is 17 residues long. Germline CDR1 MGHDK, CDR2 SYGVNS. Trimming cost V 0 bases and J 0 bases; bases outside gene matches: 5. CDR3 bases: TGTGCCAGCAGTGAATATGGACAGGGGTTCGTGAACACTGAAGCTTTCTTT. Translation: CASSEYGQGFVNTEAFF.

This clonotype occurred many times. This chain connects TRBV10-3 to TRBJ2-7, with D perhaps matching TRBD1 or TRBD2 (5 bases each). Germline V gene data show CDR1 as ENHRY and CDR2 as SYGVKD. V was trimmed by 6 bases and J by 0 bases, leaving 18 bases between them. This CDR3 is 16 amino acids long. CDR3 sequence reads: CAIRSSQGTDSYEQYF. The CDR3 DNA follows: TGTGCCATCAGATCCTCACAAGGGACGGACTCCTACGAGCAGTACTTC.

In this sample, this clonotype turned up many times. The CDR3 reads CASSTQGQRGYTF. The CDR3 DNA follows: TGTGCCAGCAGCACCCAGGGGCAGAGGGGCTACACCTTC. V gene TRBV7-9 combines with J gene TRBJ1-2, with TRBD1 as a possible D gene (6 bases). Trimming left V 5 bases short and J 8 bases short, with 15 bases between. The CDR3 contains 13 residues. In germline, CDR1 is SEHNR, CDR2 FQNEAQ (reference sequence).

This clonotype was recorded at least ten times. The gene calls are TRBV5-8 and TRBJ1-2; unclear D gene. Per the germline V gene, CDR1 is SGHTS and CDR2 is YDEGEE. The CDR3 has 14 amino acids. V was shortened by 3 bases and J by 4 bases, with 13 bases between the two germline ends. The CDR3 DNA reads as TGTGCCAGCAGCTCAGAGGTCCGTGGCTATGGCTACACCTTC. It codes for CASSSEVRGYGYTF. Drawing the rest from reference TRBV5-8 and TRBJ1-2, the complete variable domain is EAGVTQSPTHLIKTRGQQATLRCSPISGHTSVYWYQQALGLGLQFLLWYDEGEERNRGNFPPRFSGRQFPNYSSELNVNALELEDSALYLCASSSEVRGYGYTFGSGTRLTVV.

This clonotype has just a few counts. The chain combines TRBV20-1 with TRBJ2-5; no clear D. CDR1 DFQATT and CDR2 SNEGSKA come from the germline V gene (reference sequence). The CDR3 runs to 16 residues. Trimming cost V 3 bases and J 0 bases, with 17 bases left between them. The CDR3 is CSASVSDGLYQETQYF. The CDR3 nucleotides read TGCAGTGCTAGTGTCTCCGACGGTCTGTACCAAGAGACCCAGTACTTC.

In this sample, this clonotype turned up a few times. This chain links TRBV14 with TRBJ1-1; TRBD1 might be the D (5 bases). Per the germline V gene, CDR1 is SGHDN and CDR2 is FVKESK. The CDR3 is made up of 15 amino acids. V shed 0 bases and J shed 3 bases, with 11 bases lying between them. The CDR3: CASSQDVGADTEAFF. The CDR3 DNA reads TGTGCCAGCAGCCAAGATGTAGGGGCGGACACTGAAGCTTTCTTT.

This clonotype was recorded at least ten times. V gene TRBV10-2 combines with J gene TRBJ2-5; 7 bases line up with TRBD2. This CDR3 comprises 14 residues. Germline V lookup: CDR1 WSHSY, CDR2 SAAADI. The V gene end was trimmed by 3 bases and the J gene end by 2 bases; junction bases not matched to a gene: 3. CDR3 sequence: CASSELASQETQYF. Here the CDR3 DNA reads TGCGCCAGCAGTGAACTAGCGTCGCAAGAGACCCAGTACTTC.

This clonotype turned up a few times. The chain uses TRBV7-2 and TRBJ2-7; a weak D match, TRBD1 (5 bases). The germline V gene has CDR1 SGHTA and CDR2 FQGNSA. This CDR3 region has 14 residues. Between the trimmed V and J ends, which lost 2 bases and 2 bases, there was a span of 10 bases. The chain's CDR3 is CASSLKKGPYEQYF. The CDR3 DNA reads TGTGCCAGCAGCTTAAAGAAGGGGCCCTACGAGCAGTACTTC.

The V gene is TRBV14, the J gene TRBJ1-1; TRBD1 might be the D (6 bases). The V gene's germline CDR1 is SGHDN and CDR2 FVKESK. The length of the CDR3 is 14 residues. V was shortened by 4 bases and J by 5 bases, with 14 bases between the two germline ends. The CDR3 DNA reads as TGTGCCAGCAGCCTCGCCGGGACATGGACTGAAGCTTTCTTT. This translates into CASSLAGTWTEAFF.